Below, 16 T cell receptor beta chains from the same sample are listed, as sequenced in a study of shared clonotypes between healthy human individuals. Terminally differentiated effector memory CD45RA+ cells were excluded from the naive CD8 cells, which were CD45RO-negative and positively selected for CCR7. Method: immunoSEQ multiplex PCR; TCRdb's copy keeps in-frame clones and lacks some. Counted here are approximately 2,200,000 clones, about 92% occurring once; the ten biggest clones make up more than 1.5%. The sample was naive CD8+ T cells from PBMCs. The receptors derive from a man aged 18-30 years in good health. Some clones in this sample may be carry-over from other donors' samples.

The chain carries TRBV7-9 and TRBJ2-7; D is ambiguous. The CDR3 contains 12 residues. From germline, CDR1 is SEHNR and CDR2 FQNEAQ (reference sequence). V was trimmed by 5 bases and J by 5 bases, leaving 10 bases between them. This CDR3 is CASSPTYDEQYF. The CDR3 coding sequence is TGTGCCAGCAGCCCAACCTACGACGAGCAGTACTTC.

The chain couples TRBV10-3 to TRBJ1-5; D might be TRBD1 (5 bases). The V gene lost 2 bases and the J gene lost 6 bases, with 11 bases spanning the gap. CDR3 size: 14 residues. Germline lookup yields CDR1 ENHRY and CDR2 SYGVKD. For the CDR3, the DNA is TGTGCCATCAGTGAGGTCGGGGGGGTTCAGCCCCAGCATTTT. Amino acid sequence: CAISEVGGVQPQHF.

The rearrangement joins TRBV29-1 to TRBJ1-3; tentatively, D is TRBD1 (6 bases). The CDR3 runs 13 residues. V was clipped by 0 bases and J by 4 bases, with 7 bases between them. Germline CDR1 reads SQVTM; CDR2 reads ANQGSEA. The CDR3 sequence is CSVEDQGGNTIYF. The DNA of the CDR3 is TGCAGCGTTGAAGACCAGGGGGGAAACACCATATATTTT.

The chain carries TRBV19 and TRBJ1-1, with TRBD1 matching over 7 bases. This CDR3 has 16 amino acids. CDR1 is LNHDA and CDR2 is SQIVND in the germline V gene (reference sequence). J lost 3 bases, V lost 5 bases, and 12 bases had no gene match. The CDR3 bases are TGTGCCAGTAGTCCACATGAGACAGGGCGGGACACTGAAGCTTTCTTT. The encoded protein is CASSPHETGRDTEAFF.

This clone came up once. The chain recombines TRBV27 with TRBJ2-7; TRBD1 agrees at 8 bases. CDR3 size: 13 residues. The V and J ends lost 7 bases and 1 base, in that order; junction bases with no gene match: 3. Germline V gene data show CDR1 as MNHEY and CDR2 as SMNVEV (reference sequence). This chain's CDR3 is CASKDRASYEQYF. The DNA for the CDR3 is TGTGCCAGCAAGGACAGGGCGTCCTACGAGCAGTACTTC.

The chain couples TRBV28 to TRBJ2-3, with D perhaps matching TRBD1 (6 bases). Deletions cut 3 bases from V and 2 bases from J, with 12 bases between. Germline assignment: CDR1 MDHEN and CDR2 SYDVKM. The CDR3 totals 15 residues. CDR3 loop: CASSLRRTDTDTQYF. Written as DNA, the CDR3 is TGTGCCAGCAGTTTGAGGCGGACAGACACAGATACGCAGTATTTT.

The CDR3 here is CASSFRDYRGGGYTF. CDR3 nucleotide sequence: TGTGCCAGCAGTTTTCGAGATTACAGGGGAGGTGGCTACACCTTC. This chain joins TRBV27 and TRBJ1-2; the match to TRBD1 covers 7 bases. J was trimmed by 7 bases and V by 3 bases; bases with no gene match: 11. Per the germline V gene, CDR1 is MNHEY and CDR2 is SMNVEV (reference sequence). The CDR3 has 15 amino acids.

CDR3 protein: CASSIGRGGQYF. As DNA, the CDR3 is TGTGCCAGTAGTATAGGTCGAGGGGGGCAGTACTTC. V is TRBV19 and J is TRBJ2-7; weak D call: TRBD1 (6 bases). Germline loops: CDR1 LNHDA, CDR2 SQIVND (reference sequence). The ends were cut back, 1 base at V and 9 bases at J, with 10 bases in the middle. The CDR3 is 12 amino acids.

The CDR3 sequence is CASSQDRGLSYEQYF. Written as DNA, the CDR3 is TGTGCCAGCAGCCAAGACAGGGGGCTTTCCTACGAGCAGTACTTC. V usage is TRBV7-8 and J usage is TRBJ2-7, with TRBD1 matching 10 bases. This CDR3 region has 15 residues. V lost 5 bases, J lost 1 base, and 5 bases stayed unmatched. Germline CDR1 is SGHVS and CDR2 is FQNEAQ.

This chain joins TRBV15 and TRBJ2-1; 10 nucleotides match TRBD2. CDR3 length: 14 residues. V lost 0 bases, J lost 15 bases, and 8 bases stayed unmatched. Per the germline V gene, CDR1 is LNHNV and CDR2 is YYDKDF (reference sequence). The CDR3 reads CATSRDPASGSGFF. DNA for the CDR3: TGTGCCACCAGCAGAGATCCGGCTAGCGGGAGCGGGTTCTTC.

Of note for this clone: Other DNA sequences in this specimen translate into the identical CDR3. The CDR3 protein is CASSLGGRAGEQYF. CDR3 coding DNA: TGTGCCAGCAGTTTGGGAGGGAGGGCCGGAGAGCAGTACTTC. The rearrangement joins TRBV27 to TRBJ2-7, with TRBD2 matching 7 bases. The CDR3 loop spans 14 amino acids. The germline CDR1 and CDR2 sequences are MNHEY and SMNVEV (reference sequence). J lost 7 bases, V lost 3 bases, and 9 bases had no gene match.

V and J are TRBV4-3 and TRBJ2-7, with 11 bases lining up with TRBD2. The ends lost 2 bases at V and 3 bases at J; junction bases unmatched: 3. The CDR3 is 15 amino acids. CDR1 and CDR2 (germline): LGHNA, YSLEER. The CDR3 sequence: CASSQTSGSIYEQYF. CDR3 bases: TGCGCCAGCAGCCAAACTAGCGGGAGTATCTACGAGCAGTACTTC.

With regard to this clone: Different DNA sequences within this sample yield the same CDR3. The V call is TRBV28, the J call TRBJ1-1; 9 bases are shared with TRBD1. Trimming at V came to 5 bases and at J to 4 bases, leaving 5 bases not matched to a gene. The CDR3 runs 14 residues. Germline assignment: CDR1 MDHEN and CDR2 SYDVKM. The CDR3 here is CASSLDRGGTEAFF. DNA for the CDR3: TGTGCCAGCAGTCTGGACAGGGGAGGCACTGAAGCTTTCTTT. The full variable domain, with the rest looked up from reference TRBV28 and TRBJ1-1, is DVKVTQSSRYLVKRTGEKVFLECVQDMDHENMFWYRQDPGLGLRLIYFSYDVKMKEKGDIPEGYSVSREKKERFSLILESASTNQTSMYLCASSLDRGGTEAFFGQGTRLTVV.

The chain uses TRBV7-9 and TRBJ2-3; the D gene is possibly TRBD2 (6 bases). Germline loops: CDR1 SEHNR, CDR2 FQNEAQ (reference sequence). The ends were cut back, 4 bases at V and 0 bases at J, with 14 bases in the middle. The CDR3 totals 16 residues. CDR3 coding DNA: TGTGCCAGCAGCTCGAACGGGGGTACTAGCACAGATACGCAGTATTTT. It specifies CASSSNGGTSTDTQYF. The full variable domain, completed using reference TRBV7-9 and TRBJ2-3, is DTGVSQNPRHKITKRGQNVTFRCDPISEHNRLYWYRQTLGQGPEFLTYFQNEAQLEKSRLLSDRFSAERPKGSFSTLEIQRTEQGDSAMYLCASSSNGGTSTDTQYFGPGTRLTVL.

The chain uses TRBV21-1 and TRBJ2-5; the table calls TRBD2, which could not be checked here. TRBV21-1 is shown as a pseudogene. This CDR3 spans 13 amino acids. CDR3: CASSLGGKETQYF. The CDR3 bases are TGTGCCAGCAGCCTGGGGGGGAAAGAGACCCAGTACTTC.

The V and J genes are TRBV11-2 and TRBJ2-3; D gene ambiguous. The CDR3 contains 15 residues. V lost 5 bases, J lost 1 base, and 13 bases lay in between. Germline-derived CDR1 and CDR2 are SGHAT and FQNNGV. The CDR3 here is CASSRTLGGTDTQYF. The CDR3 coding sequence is TGTGCCAGCAGCCGTACCCTTGGGGGCACAGATACGCAGTATTTT.